These T cell receptor beta chains were read from a single sample in a study of response to subunit inactivated influenza vaccine. MiXCR, applied by TCRdb to the RT-PCR reads, yields one record per CDR3 protein. The table includes hundreds of thousands of distinct CDR3 sequences, roughly 20% detected once. The sequencing used PBMCs from blood, collected around 5 days after vaccination. The receptors were sampled from a man aged 45 to 65 who received an inactivated influenza vaccine. The CDR3 runs from the conserved cysteine through the conserved F or W.

V: TRBV27; length: 16; CDR3: CASSLKGRGANTEAFF
V: TRBV5-1; length: 17; CDR3: CASSPYLAGGGTDTQYF
V: TRBV5-1; length: 14; CDR3: CASSLGDRGHGYTF
V: TRBV20-1; length: 14; CDR3: CSAIESGGAYEQYF
V: TRBV14; length: 14; CDR3: CASSPWTEDNEQFF
V: TRBV28; length: 17; CDR3: CASSLKRGTGGLDGYTF
V: TRBV7-2; length: 13; CDR3: CASSSTEGRNQYF
V: TRBV28; length: 13; CDR3: CASSRSVALEQFF
V: TRBV5-1; length: 17; CDR3: CASSLGQGARQTDTQYF
V: TRBV24-1; length: 12; CDR3: CATRGGETEAFF
V: TRBV29-1; length: 14; CDR3: CSVDVRGAYNEQFF
V: TRBV25-1; length: 18; CDR3: CASSEYPSGSGRYNEQFF
V: TRBV5-6; length: 14; CDR3: CASSLWWSSYEQYF